The present TCR beta chain was sequenced within a study of shared clonotypes between healthy human individuals. On the study more broadly: Donors had three CD4 naive, three CD4 memory, two CD8 naive and one CD8 memory plate apiece.

Using immunoSEQ multiplex PCR, the repertoire was profiled, and TCRdb retains in-frame clones only, with some absent. The sample has about 680,000 clones; 72% are singletons. V was cut by 1 base and J by 6 bases, with 13 bases left in between. The CDR3 length is 15 residues. Per germline, CDR1 LNHNV and CDR2 YYDKDF (reference sequence). V usage is TRBV15 and J usage is TRBJ2-1; D is possibly TRBD1 (6 bases). The origin of this receptor is a woman in her 30s in good health. Sequences were obtained from memory CD4+ T cells sorted from blood. Subset of the sample: CD45RA-negative fraction. CDR3 residues: CATSRGGTSFNEQFF. CDR3 in DNA: TGTGCCACCAGCAGAGGAGGGACAAGTTTCAATGAGCAGTTCTTC. The whole variable domain, remainder taken from reference TRBV15 and TRBJ2-1, is DAMVIQNPRYQVTQFGKPVTLSCSQTLNHNVMYWYQQKSSQAPKLLFHYYDKDFNNEADTPDNFQSRRPNTSFCFLDIRSPGLGDTAMYLCATSRGGTSFNEQFFGPGTRLTVL.